This T cell receptor beta chain appears in the sequencing data of a study of blood T cell repertoires in COVID-19. Study details: From the United States, Italy and Spain came samples of acute and convalescent COVID-19. In each case, the material was cDNA or gDNA derived from T cells, B-cell-depleted T cells, or PBMCs.

How the authors handled the data: Using reference gene primer amplification, nucleated cell counts were estimated. Clones were sequenced by immunoSEQ multiplex PCR, and TCRdb holds only the in-frame ones, with some missing. The V and J calls and the clone size are those of that table, but D and trimming were determined from the DNA. The sample holds around 330,000 clones, about 87% seen once. This clone is a singleton in its sample. The specimen was peripheral blood. The clonotype was recovered from a woman in her 30s with COVID-19, enrolled during active disease.

The DNA for the CDR3 is TGTGCCAGCAGTGAATTAGTCGGGGACTATGGCTACACCTTC. Translating gives CASSELVGDYGYTF. The chain carries TRBV25-1 and TRBJ1-2; D ambiguous. V was clipped by 1 base and J by 3 bases, with 9 bases between them. Germline V gene data show CDR1 as MGHDK and CDR2 as SYGVNS. This CDR3 comprises 14 residues.